This T cell receptor beta chain was recovered during a study of T cells in Graves' hyperthyroidism and ophthalmopathy. Trimming removed 6 bases from V and 4 bases from J; junction bases left unmatched: 9. CDR3 size: 17 residues. Germline V gene lookup returns CDR1 MNHNS and CDR2 SASEGT. In its sample, this clonotype was seen many times. Its antigen is not known. The investigators amplified TCR beta CDR3 regions from RNA transcripts. The HTBI primer set was used in a first-round RT-PCR of the TCR CDR3. One entry per CDR3 protein, called by TCRdb with MiXCR from the multiplex PCR reads. The data show 650,000 to 700,000 distinct CDR3 sequences, 17% seen once. Graves' hyperthyroidism was deemed stable given no ophthalmopathy progression within 18 months. Whole-study results and caveats: A model built on 13 V-J features separated ophthalmopathy from stable hyperthyroidism.

The chain couples TRBV6-1 to TRBJ2-3, with 14 positions matching TRBD2. This receptor was obtained from a man aged 50 to 60 with Graves' hyperthyroidism. The sample was blood. The CDR3 protein is CASRPGLAGVGADTQYF. DNA of the CDR3: TGTGCCAGCAGACCGGGACTAGCGGGAGTGGGTGCAGATACGCAGTATTTT.